This entry features one TCR beta chain sequence. This record belongs to a study of PD-L1 blockade in urothelial cancer. The time point here: peripheral blood 6 weeks after treatment start. Germline V gene data show CDR1 as LGHNA and CDR2 as YSLEER. CDR3 length: 18 residues. V shed 0 bases, J shed 1 base, and the junction held 5 bases outside the gene matches. Generated by immunoSEQ multiplex PCR, the TCRdb table keeps only in-frame clones and is missing some. The sample shows some 110,000 clones, around 93% of them seen only once. J is TRBJ2-6 and V is TRBV4-3; 8 positions match TRBD2. Sequenced here: PBMCs, sampled around atezolizumab (anti-PD-L1) treatment. This receptor was obtained from a man aged 55-75 years with urothelial cancer. This CDR3 is CASSQERGGYSGANVLTF. The CDR3 region has the DNA TGCGCCAGCAGCCAAGAACGGGGGGGTTATTCTGGGGCCAACGTCCTGACTTTC.